This T cell receptor beta chain was retrieved from a study of blood T cell repertoires in COVID-19. V was pared by 0 bases and J by 2 bases, with 3 bases of the junction left unmatched. Germline-derived CDR1 and CDR2 are SEHNR and FQNEAQ (reference sequence). This CDR3 comprises 17 residues. Libraries were prepared by immunoSEQ multiplex PCR; TCRdb keeps only in-frame clonotypes and omits some of them. The sample shows 250,000 to 350,000 clones, over 75% of them seen only once. The sample was PBMCs or T cells enriched from blood (not recorded which). The clonotype was recovered from a woman between 18 and 29 years old who had recovered from COVID-19. The J gene is TRBJ2-1, the V gene TRBV7-9; 11 positions match TRBD2. The CDR3 is CASSLAVGLAAYNEQFF. The CDR3 nucleotides are TGTGCCAGCAGCTTAGCCGTGGGACTAGCGGCCTACAATGAGCAGTTCTTC.